What follows are 21 T cell receptor beta chains derived from one specimen sequenced in a study of T cells in Graves' hyperthyroidism and ophthalmopathy (dated by TCRdb to about 2019). Library preparation used multiplex PCR. TCRdb shows the sequencer as Illumina HiSeq 2000. TCR beta CDR3 regions were amplified from RNA transcripts. The TCR CDR3 was subjected to a first round of RT-PCR using the HTBI primer set and the Qiagen OneStep RT-PCR kit. The raw public data were reprocessed by TCRdb itself: fastp quality trimming at Q25, MiXCR clonotype calling, in-frame beta chains only. Each CDR3 protein gets just one entry, which takes the most common genes and DNA from the rows behind it. The sample contains more than 500,000 distinct CDR3 sequences, roughly 14% of them found a single time. Around 4.1% of the sample comes from the top ten. Sequenced sample: blood. The source of these receptors is a woman in her thirties or forties with Graves' ophthalmopathy.

This clonotype was counted a few times. The genes are TRBV7-9 and TRBJ2-5; D is uncertain. Germline loops: CDR1 SEHNR, CDR2 FQNEAQ (reference sequence). This CDR3 comprises 12 residues. Trimming took off 6 bases at V and 2 bases at J, with 7 bases between the two ends. CDR3 nucleotide sequence: TGTGCCAGCAGTAAGGGTCAAGAGACCCAGTACTTC. Protein product: CASSKGQETQYF.

This clonotype was seen at least ten times. V is TRBV30 and J is TRBJ2-7, with D unclear. The CDR3 totals 13 residues. Germline values: CDR1 GTSNPN, CDR2 SVGIG (reference sequence). V gave up 0 bases and J gave up 4 bases, with 10 bases separating them. CDR3 residues: CAWSVWSRYEQYF. For the CDR3, the DNA is TGTGCCTGGAGTGTCTGGTCTAGGTACGAGCAGTACTTC.

This clonotype was seen many times. The gene calls are TRBV6-2 or TRBV6-3 and TRBJ2-7; perhaps TRBD1 as D (5 bases). V was cut by 7 bases and J by 0 bases, with 16 bases left in between. Germline values: CDR1 MNHEY, CDR2 SVGEGT. There are 15 residues in the CDR3. The DNA for the CDR3 is TGTGCCAGCACCACAACAGGACGCAGCTCCTACGAGCAGTACTTC. This sequence encodes CASTTTGRSSYEQYF.

This clonotype has a handful of counts. The chain couples TRBV11-1 to TRBJ2-5; 11 bases match TRBD2. The germline V gene encodes CDR1 SGHAT and CDR2 FQDESV (reference sequence). The CDR3 is 18 amino acids. The V and J ends lost 1 base and 1 base, in that order; junction bases with no gene match: 8. The CDR3 is CASSLGGSGRALQETQYF. For the CDR3, the DNA is TGTGCCAGCAGCTTAGGGGGTAGCGGGAGGGCCCTCCAAGAGACCCAGTACTTC.

This clonotype was seen ten or more times. The rearrangement links TRBV12-3 or TRBV12-4 to TRBJ1-3, with unresolved D. V shed 6 bases and J shed 0 bases, with 9 bases lying between them. This CDR3 comprises 14 residues. CDR3 sequence reads: CASRNGDSGNTIYF. The CDR3 DNA reads TGTGCCAGCAGGAATGGGGACTCTGGAAACACCATATATTTT.

The chain couples TRBV4-1 to TRBJ1-1, with a tentative D call TRBD1 (5 bases). The CDR3 runs 15 residues. V was trimmed by 4 bases and J by 5 bases, leaving 17 bases between them. In germline, CDR1 is MGHRA, CDR2 YSYEKL. The chain's CDR3 is CASSLEAGGLTEAFF. For the CDR3, the DNA is TGCGCCAGCAGCCTCGAAGCTGGGGGTTTGACTGAAGCTTTCTTT.

This clonotype has a count of ten or more. V gene TRBV6-1 combines with J gene TRBJ2-2; the D gene is possibly TRBD2 (6 bases). CDR1 and CDR2 from the germline V gene are MNHNS and SASEGT. This CDR3 contains 13 residues. Trimming stripped 6 bases from V and 4 bases from J, with 9 bases between. CDR3 in amino acids: CASSHGGTGELFF. As DNA, the CDR3 is TGTGCCAGCAGCCACGGGGGCACCGGGGAGCTGTTTTTT.

The V call is TRBV20-1, the J call TRBJ1-1; no reliable D call. Germline V gene lookup returns CDR1 DFQATT and CDR2 SNEGSKA (reference sequence). V lost 2 bases to trimming and J lost 0 bases, with 13 bases between them. The CDR3 is 15 residues long. This chain's CDR3 is CSARPRGQLNTEAFF. CDR3 coding DNA: TGCAGTGCTAGACCCCGCGGGCAGTTGAACACTGAAGCTTTCTTT.

The chain's CDR3 is CATSDSGEDRGSYEQYF. The CDR3 region has the DNA TGTGCCACCAGTGATTCCGGGGAGGACAGAGGCTCCTACGAGCAGTACTTC. This chain joins TRBV24-1 and TRBJ2-7; either TRBD1 or TRBD2 may supply D (6 bases each). V shed 2 bases and J shed 0 bases, with 16 bases lying between them. The CDR3 spans 17 residues. Germline V gene sequence: CDR1 KGHDR, CDR2 SFDVKD.

This clonotype was seen many times. CDR3 loop: CASSLGLAGLRFSGELFF. The CDR3 DNA is TGTGCCAGCAGCTTGGGACTAGCGGGACTCCGCTTTTCCGGGGAGCTGTTTTTT. The V call is TRBV11-1, the J call TRBJ2-2; 13 positions match TRBD2. Germline loops: CDR1 SGHAT, CDR2 FQDESV (reference sequence). This CDR3 comprises 18 residues. V trimming: 3 bases; J trimming: 6 bases; junction bases outside the gene matches: 10.

This clonotype was counted a few times. A much larger clone differs by one base, so this may be a read error. J is TRBJ1-2 and V is TRBV2, with D unresolved. Germline CDR1 and CDR2: SNHLY and FYNNEI. The CDR3 is 13 amino acids. The CDR3 nucleotides read TGTGCCAACAGTGAACGGGTGGAGGCTGGCTACACCTTC. As protein: CANSERVEAGYTF.

V gene TRBV19 combines with J gene TRBJ1-5; D possibly corresponds to TRBD1 (5 bases). Trimming removed 9 bases at V and 7 bases at J, with 19 bases between. CDR1 and CDR2 from the germline V gene are LNHDA and SQIVND (reference sequence). CDR3 size: 14 residues. CDR3 in DNA: TGTGCCAGCGGGGAACGGGGGGTGAGGCAGCCCCAGCATTTT. It specifies CASGERGVRQPQHF.

This clonotype was seen at least ten times. The chain links TRBV20-1 to TRBJ1-1; D may be TRBD1 (5 bases). Trimming removed 6 bases from V and 0 bases from J, with 17 bases in between. The CDR3 length is 15 residues. CDR1 DFQATT and CDR2 SNEGSKA come from the germline V gene (reference sequence). The CDR3 loop is CSAVSLQDMNTEAFF. CDR3 nucleotide sequence: TGCAGTGCAGTCTCCCTACAGGACATGAACACTGAAGCTTTCTTT.

Ten or more counts support this clonotype. A junction end diverges from the germline sequence, so it may reflect a read error. This sequence joins TRBV5-1 and TRBJ2-7; D is perhaps TRBD1 or TRBD2 (6 bases each). This CDR3 region has 15 residues. The germline V gene encodes CDR1 SGHRS and CDR2 YFSETQ. The CDR3 DNA is TGCGCCAGCAGCTTGGTGTCAGGGGACTCCTTCGAGCAGTACTTC. Protein sequence: CASSLVSGDSFEQYF.

This clonotype was counted many times. The rearrangement uses TRBV6-2 or TRBV6-3 and TRBJ2-2, with a tentative D call TRBD2 (5 bases). The CDR3 has 14 amino acids. Trimming removed 8 bases at V and 4 bases at J, with 14 bases between. Germline V gene sequence: CDR1 MNHEY, CDR2 SVGEGT. The CDR3 DNA sequence: TGTGCCAGCTGGCACCGAGGGCGCACCGGGGAGCTGTTTTTT. Its protein is CASWHRGRTGELFF.

This clonotype was detected ten times or more. V is TRBV12-3 or TRBV12-4 and J is TRBJ1-1; D gene uncertain. This CDR3 region has 14 residues. Trimming removed 7 bases at V and 1 base at J, with 13 bases between. CDR3 nucleotide sequence: TGTGCCAGCACCCCTACGTTCGGGAACACTGAAGCTTTCTTT. It is translated as CASTPTFGNTEAFF.

The V call is TRBV6-2 or TRBV6-3, the J call TRBJ2-7; 10 nucleotides match TRBD2. CDR1 is MNHEY and CDR2 is SVGEGT in the germline V gene. CDR3 length equals 16 residues. Germline trimming cut 2 bases from V and 0 bases from J; bases unmatched to any gene: 4. This CDR3 is CASSYAGLAASYEQYF. The CDR3 DNA follows: TGTGCCAGCAGTTACGCTGGACTAGCGGCCTCCTACGAGCAGTACTTC.

This clonotype was detected ten times or more. The CDR3 coding sequence is TGTGCCAGCGTGGAGGGGGGTCGGCTAAGAAGTGGCTACACCTTC. It translates to CASVEGGRLRSGYTF. The chain is built from TRBV2 and TRBJ1-2; tentative D call: TRBD1 (6 bases). V dropped 8 bases and J dropped 7 bases, with 23 bases sitting between them. CDR3 length equals 15 residues. Per germline, CDR1 SNHLY and CDR2 FYNNEI. Together with reference TRBV2 and TRBJ1-2, the CDR3 gives the full variable domain: EPEVTQTPSHQVTQMGQEVILRCVPISNHLYFYWYRQILGQKVEFLVSFYNNEISEKSEIFDDQFSVERPDGSNFTLKIRSTKLEDSAMYFCASVEGGRLRSGYTFGSGTRLTVV.

This clonotype appeared many times. A much bigger clone sits one base away, suggesting this may be a read error. This chain connects TRBV11-2 to TRBJ2-5; D may be TRBD2 (6 bases). Germline CDR1 reads SGHAT; CDR2 reads FQNNGV. Trimming removed 1 base from V and 6 bases from J, with 9 bases in between. There are 13 residues in the CDR3. DNA for the CDR3: TGTGCCAGCAGCTTAGGGCGCGGGAAGACCCAGTACTTC. Translation gives CASSLGRGKTQYF.

This clonotype occurred many times. The chain joins TRBV27 to TRBJ1-2; TRBD1 might be the D (6 bases). Deletions cut 5 bases from V and 0 bases from J, with 10 bases between. CDR3 length equals 14 residues. The V gene's germline CDR1 is MNHEY and CDR2 SMNVEV (reference sequence). Here the CDR3 DNA reads TGTGCCAGCAGTCAGACAGGACCTAACTATGGCTACACCTTC. This sequence encodes CASSQTGPNYGYTF.

This clonotype has ten or more counts. The junction shows a germline mismatch at one end, possibly a read error. The chain carries TRBV6-5 and TRBJ2-2; D is unclear. CDR3 length: 13 residues. Germline V gene data show CDR1 as MNHEY and CDR2 as SVGAGI. The CDR3 DNA reads TGTGCCAGCCTACTGTCGAACACCGGAGAGCTGTTTTTT. Residues: CASLLSNTGELFF.